Each of the 28 T cell receptor beta chains below was sequenced from the same sample in a study of blood T cells in healthy people across ages. Then a second PCR, running roughly 6 to 11 cycles, was carried out with a sample-barcoded 5' primer and a J-beta primer mix. Each CDR3 protein gets one entry after TCRdb re-called the 5' RACE reads with MiXCR. There are under 1 million distinct CDR3 sequences in the sample; around 42% occur only once, and around 18% lies in the top ten. Sequencing was carried out using blood. The receptors come from a man aged 55 to 70 in good health.

This chain links TRBV11-2 with TRBJ1-2, with D hard to call. This CDR3 contains 13 residues. CDR1 and CDR2 (germline): SGHAT, FQNNGV. With 7 bases removed from V and 5 bases from J, the gap between germline ends came to 14 bases. Here the CDR3 reads CASKPIHLYGYTF. CDR3 nucleotides: TGTGCCAGCAAACCGATCCACCTTTATGGCTACACCTTC.

V usage is TRBV6-2 or TRBV6-3 and J usage is TRBJ2-7; possibly TRBD1 for D (5 bases). The CDR3 runs 11 residues. Germline CDR1 is MNHEY and CDR2 is SVGEGT. V was trimmed by 9 bases and J by 3 bases, leaving 9 bases between them. CDR3 DNA: TGTGCCAGGACAGAGTTCTACGAGCAGTACTTC. Protein: CARTEFYEQYF.

The chain couples TRBV5-8 to TRBJ2-4; the match to TRBD1 covers 11 bases. The CDR3 has 14 amino acids. CDR1 and CDR2 from the germline V gene are SGHTS and YDEGEE. V was clipped by 3 bases and J by 13 bases; unmatched bases: 9. The CDR3: CASSSPGTGGEQYF. In DNA form, the CDR3 reads TGTGCCAGCAGCTCTCCCGGGACAGGGGGGGAGCAGTACTTC. The full variable domain, in which reference TRBV5-8 and TRBJ2-4 provide the parts outside the CDR3, is EAGVTQSPTHLIKTRGQQATLRCSPISGHTSVYWYQQALGLGLQFLLWYDEGEERNRGNFPPRFSGRQFPNYSSELNVNALELEDSALYLCASSSPGTGGEQYFGAGTRLSVL.

This chain links TRBV7-9 with TRBJ2-5, with a weak D call TRBD1 (5 bases). In germline, CDR1 is SEHNR, CDR2 FQNEAQ (reference sequence). This CDR3 has 13 residues. V lost 4 bases and J lost 5, with 11 bases in between. In nucleotides, the CDR3 is TGTGCCAGCAGCTCCAAGGGGCCCGAGACCCAGTACTTC. The encoded protein is CASSSKGPETQYF.

This clonotype was picked up a small number of times. The chain carries TRBV5-1 and TRBJ2-5; 7 bases align to TRBD2. The J call could be wrong; TRBJ2-7 is a better fit for the DNA end. The CDR3 covers 16 residues. CDR1 and CDR2 from the germline V gene are SGHRS and YFSETQ. The CDR3 DNA is TGCGCCAGCAGCTTGGGGGCGGCGGGGGATGCCTACGAGCAGTACTTC. Residues: CASSLGAAGDAYEQYF.

The chain is built from TRBV5-1 and TRBJ2-1; no definite D call. With 3 bases removed from V and 4 bases from J, the gap between germline ends came to 14 bases. Germline CDR1 and CDR2: SGHRS and YFSETQ. CDR3 length: 15 residues. In DNA, the CDR3 is TGCGCCAGCAGCTCTGCAGAATCGAGATACAATGAGCAGTTCTTC. Protein sequence: CASSSAESRYNEQFF. Full variable domain (outside the CDR3, taken from reference TRBV5-1 and TRBJ2-1): KAGVTQTPRYLIKTRGQQVTLSCSPISGHRSVSWYQQTPGQGLQFLFEYFSETQRNKGNFPGRFSGRQFSNSRSEMNVSTLELGDSALYLCASSSAESRYNEQFFGPGTRLTVL.

In its sample, this clonotype was seen a few times. The V and J genes are TRBV20-1 and TRBJ1-1; 9 bases map to TRBD1. Per the germline V gene, CDR1 is DFQATT and CDR2 is SNEGSKA (reference sequence). This CDR3 is 13 amino acids long. V shed 6 bases, J shed 5 bases, and the junction held 7 bases outside the gene matches. The CDR3 spells CSAHAGQGTEAFF. The CDR3 DNA is TGCAGTGCCCATGCGGGACAGGGAACTGAAGCTTTCTTT.

The rearrangement uses TRBV11-2 and TRBJ2-3; the D gene could be TRBD1 or TRBD2 (5 bases each). The germline gives CDR1 SGHAT, CDR2 FQNNGV. V was trimmed by 5 bases and J by 5 bases, leaving 14 bases between them. The CDR3 is 14 amino acids. This CDR3 is CASSHRDRIDTQYF. CDR3 sequence (DNA): TGTGCCAGCAGCCACCGGGACCGTATAGATACGCAGTATTTT.

This clonotype was observed a handful of times. A much more abundant neighbour one base away suggests this may be a read error. V gene TRBV11-2 combines with J gene TRBJ2-1; unclear D gene. The V gene's germline CDR1 is SGHAT and CDR2 FQNNGV. The CDR3 length is 14 residues. V was cut by 5 bases and J by 9 bases, with 17 bases left in between. CDR3 bases: TGTGCCAGCAGCGTACAAATTGGGCTTTTTGAGCAGTTCTTC. Translation gives CASSVQIGLFEQFF.

At least ten counts were recorded for this clonotype. The V call is TRBV12-3 or TRBV12-4, the J call TRBJ2-7; 9 bases fit TRBD1. There are 17 residues in the CDR3. V lost 5 bases and J lost 3; bases outside the gene matches: 14. CDR3 coding DNA: TGTGCCAGCAGTCTAAGGGCCGGGACAGGGCTATTCTACGAGCAGTACTTC. Its translation: CASSLRAGTGLFYEQYF.

This rearrangement joins TRBV28 to TRBJ2-5; 7 positions match TRBD1. Near its end, the DNA agrees better with TRBJ2-7, so the J call may be wrong. Germline assignment: CDR1 MDHEN and CDR2 SYDVKM. The CDR3 has 15 residues. The CDR3: CASSPPRDRDYEQYF. The CDR3 DNA follows: TGTGCCAGCAGTCCTCCCCGGGACAGAGACTACGAGCAGTACTTC.

This clonotype was picked up a small number of times. The V call is TRBV10-3, the J call TRBJ1-2; 7 bases match TRBD1. The CDR3 contains 13 residues. The V segment lost 10 bases and the J segment 6 bases; nucleotides outside the gene matches: 11. Germline CDR1 and CDR2: ENHRY and SYGVKD. CDR3 in DNA: TGTGCCACCGGACAGGTTGCAGGGAATGGCTACACCTTC. Protein: CATGQVAGNGYTF.

The genes are TRBV11-2 and TRBJ2-6, with no clear D. Germline lookup yields CDR1 SGHAT and CDR2 FQNNGV. The CDR3 sequence is 14 residues long. V gave up 5 bases and J gave up 4 bases, with 9 bases separating them. For the CDR3, the DNA is TGTGCCAGCAGCGTCCTCGGCGGGGCCAACGTCCTGACTTTC. Translated: CASSVLGGANVLTF. Filled out from reference TRBV11-2 and TRBJ2-6, the complete variable domain reads EAGVAQSPRYKIIEKRQSVAFWCNPISGHATLYWYQQILGQGPKLLIQFQNNGVVDDSQLPKDRFSAERLKGVDSTLKIQPAKLEDSAVYLCASSVLGGANVLTFGAGSRLTVL.

In this sample, this clonotype turned up a few times. This chain joins TRBV18 and TRBJ2-5, with D maybe TRBD2 (5 bases). Germline loops: CDR1 KGHSH, CDR2 LQKENI. V gave up 8 bases and J gave up 5 bases, with 9 bases separating them. The CDR3 length is 11 residues. CDR3 bases: TGTGCCAGCCAGGAGGCGGAGACCCAGTACTTC. This encodes CASQEAETQYF.

The sample holds a few counts of this clonotype. The CDR3 here is CASSSGLATSTDTQYF. The CDR3 DNA follows: TGTGCCAGCAGCTCGGGACTAGCGACAAGCACAGATACGCAGTATTTT. V gene TRBV7-9 combines with J gene TRBJ2-3; 10 nucleotides line up with TRBD2. Germline V lookup: CDR1 SEHNR, CDR2 FQNEAQ (reference sequence). V dropped 4 bases and J dropped 0; count of bases not matched to a gene: 4. The CDR3 is made up of 16 amino acids.

The CDR3 DNA reads TGTGCCAGCTCACCTGAACAGGCAACTAATGAAAAACTGTTTTTT. This sequence encodes CASSPEQATNEKLFF. The chain links TRBV18 to TRBJ1-4, with D tentatively TRBD1 (5 bases). Trimming shortened V by 3 bases and J by 0 bases, and 8 bases separated the two germline ends. This CDR3 has 15 amino acids. From germline, CDR1 is KGHSH and CDR2 LQKENI.

This clonotype has more than one count but fewer than ten. This chain joins TRBV6-6 and TRBJ2-7; D gene ambiguous. The CDR3 has 12 amino acids. Trimming took 6 bases from V and 4 from J, leaving 10 bases between them. The germline CDR1 and CDR2 sequences are MNHNY and SVGAGI (reference sequence). The CDR3 spells CASSFKDYEQYF. CDR3 in DNA: TGTGCCAGCAGCTTTAAAGATTACGAGCAGTACTTC.

This clonotype showed up just a few times. This rearrangement joins TRBV9 to TRBJ2-3, with 7 bases aligning to TRBD1. The CDR3 is 14 amino acids. Germline-derived CDR1 and CDR2 are SGDLS and YYNGEE. The ends lost 3 bases at V and 2 bases at J; junction bases unmatched: 3. The CDR3 spells CASSEGQVTDTQYF. Here the CDR3 DNA reads TGTGCCAGCAGCGAAGGACAGGTCACAGATACGCAGTATTTT.

The V gene is TRBV10-3, the J gene TRBJ1-2; D might be TRBD1 (6 bases). Per germline, CDR1 ENHRY and CDR2 SYGVKD. This CDR3 spans 14 amino acids. V was cut by 4 bases and J by 8 bases, with 17 bases left in between. CDR3 in amino acids: CAISGGQSTSGYTF. In DNA form, the CDR3 reads TGTGCCATCAGTGGAGGACAGTCTACTTCAGGCTACACCTTC.

This clonotype was seen a few times. The V gene is TRBV6-2 or TRBV6-3, the J gene TRBJ2-7, with D possibly being TRBD1 (6 bases). This CDR3 has 13 residues. Between the trimmed V and J ends, which lost 7 bases and 4 bases, there was a span of 14 bases. Germline V lookup: CDR1 MNHEY, CDR2 SVGEGT. CDR3 nucleotide sequence: TGTGCCAGCATAGGGACATCGTTGTACGAGCAGTACTTC. Translation: CASIGTSLYEQYF.

The chain uses TRBV30 and TRBJ2-4; D perhaps matches TRBD2 (5 bases). Germline V lookup: CDR1 GTSNPN, CDR2 SVGIG (reference sequence). The length of the CDR3 is 11 residues. Trimming left V 3 bases short and J 13 bases short, with 13 bases between. The CDR3 reads CAWRRDLEQYF. The CDR3 bases are TGTGCCTGGAGGAGGGATCTTGAGCAGTACTTC.

In this sample, this clonotype turned up once. The rearrangement uses TRBV7-2 and TRBJ1-2; D unclear. The V and J ends lost 1 base and 2 bases respectively, with 8 bases between them. CDR3 size: 14 residues. Germline V lookup: CDR1 SGHTA, CDR2 FQGNSA. In DNA, the CDR3 is TGTGCCAGCAGCTTAGGGGCGGGGAACTATGGCTACACCTTC. It yields the protein CASSLGAGNYGYTF.

The CDR3 protein is CASSHTGGTYNEQFF. In DNA form, the CDR3 reads TGTGCCAGCAGTCATACAGGGGGCACCTACAATGAGCAGTTCTTC. V and J are TRBV6-6 and TRBJ2-1; 9 positions agree with TRBD1. Germline V lookup: CDR1 MNHNY, CDR2 SVGAGI (reference sequence). CDR3 length equals 15 residues. The V gene end was trimmed by 5 bases and the J gene end by 2 bases; junction bases not matched to a gene: 4.

J is TRBJ2-2 and V is TRBV4-2, with unresolved D. The CDR3 runs 14 residues. V was pared by 0 bases and J by 7 bases, with 9 bases between. The germline gives CDR1 LGHNA, CDR2 YNFKEQ. In DNA form, the CDR3 reads TGTGCCAGCAGCCAAGATGATGGCGGCGGGGAGCTGTTTTTT. Amino acid sequence: CASSQDDGGGELFF.

The chain carries TRBV2 and TRBJ2-5; D gene ambiguous. V lost 8 bases and J lost 0, with 10 bases in between. Germline loops: CDR1 SNHLY, CDR2 FYNNEI. This CDR3 is 13 amino acids long. The CDR3, as DNA: TGTGCCAGCGCTCGTCAATACCAAGAGACCCAGTACTTC. Its translation is CASARQYQETQYF.

A few counts support this clonotype. The chain combines TRBV5-1 with TRBJ2-7, with 8 bases matching TRBD1. The J segment lost 2 bases and the V segment lost 2 bases, leaving 9 bases of the junction unmatched. This CDR3 region has 16 residues. Per germline, CDR1 SGHRS and CDR2 YFSETQ. CDR3 DNA sequence: TGCGCCAGCAGCTTAAACCCCCGGGACAGGCCCTACGAGCAGTACTTC. Translation gives CASSLNPRDRPYEQYF.

The J gene is TRBJ2-2, the V gene TRBV11-3; D may correspond to TRBD1 or TRBD2 (5 bases each). V was shortened by 5 bases and J by 6 bases, with 13 bases between the two germline ends. The CDR3 runs to 14 residues. The V gene's germline CDR1 is SGHNT and CDR2 YENEEA. The CDR3 region is CASSVMGVAGELFF. The CDR3 nucleotides are TGTGCCAGCAGCGTAATGGGGGTAGCCGGGGAGCTGTTTTTT. Based on the CDR3 plus reference TRBV11-3 and TRBJ2-2, the full variable domain is EAGVVQSPRYKIIEKKQPVAFWCNPISGHNTLYWYLQNLGQGPELLIRYENEEAVDDSQLPKDRFSAERLKGVDSTLKIQPAELGDSAVYLCASSVMGVAGELFFGEGSRLTVL.

This clonotype occurred a few times. J is TRBJ2-5 and V is TRBV7-8; either TRBD1 or TRBD2 may fit D (5 bases each). The CDR3 loop spans 14 amino acids. Trimming shortened V by 5 bases and J by 3 bases, and 13 bases separated the two germline ends. CDR1 is SGHVS, CDR2 FQNEAQ, per germline. The CDR3 DNA follows: TGTGCCAGCAGCCATGGGGGAGACAAAGAGACCCAGTACTTC. This sequence encodes CASSHGGDKETQYF.